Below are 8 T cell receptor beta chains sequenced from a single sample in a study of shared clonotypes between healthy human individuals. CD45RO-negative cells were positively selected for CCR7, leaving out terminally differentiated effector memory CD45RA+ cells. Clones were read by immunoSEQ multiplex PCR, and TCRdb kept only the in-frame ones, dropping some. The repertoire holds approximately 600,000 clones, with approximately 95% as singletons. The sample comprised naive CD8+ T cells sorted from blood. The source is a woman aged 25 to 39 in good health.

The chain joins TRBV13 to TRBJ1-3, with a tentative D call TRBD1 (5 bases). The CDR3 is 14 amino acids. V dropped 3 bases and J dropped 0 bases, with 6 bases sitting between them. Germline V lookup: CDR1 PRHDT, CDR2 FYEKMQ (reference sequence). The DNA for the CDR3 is TGTGCCAGCAGCTTGACAGTCTCTGGAAACACCATATATTTT. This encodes CASSLTVSGNTIYF. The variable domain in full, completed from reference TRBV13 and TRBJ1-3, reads AAGVIQSPRHLIKEKRETATLKCYPIPRHDTVYWYQQGPGQDPQFLISFYEKMQSDKGSIPDRFSAQQFSDYHSELNMSSLELGDSALYFCASSLTVSGNTIYFGEGSWLTVV.

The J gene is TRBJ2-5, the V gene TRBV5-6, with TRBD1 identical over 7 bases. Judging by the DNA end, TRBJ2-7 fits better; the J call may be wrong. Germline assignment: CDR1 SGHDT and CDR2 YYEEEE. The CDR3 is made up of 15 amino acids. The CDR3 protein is CASSSLHRGSYEQYF. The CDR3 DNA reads TGTGCCAGCAGCTCGTTACACAGGGGTTCCTACGAGCAGTACTTC.

Here the CDR3 DNA reads TGTGCCTGGAGTGTACGGGTTGGGCACTATGGCTACACCTTC. Amino acid sequence: CAWSVRVGHYGYTF. The V call is TRBV30, the J call TRBJ1-2; no clear D. V was trimmed by 0 bases and J by 3 bases, leaving 11 bases between them. The length of the CDR3 is 14 residues. Germline V gene lookup returns CDR1 GTSNPN and CDR2 SVGIG (reference sequence).

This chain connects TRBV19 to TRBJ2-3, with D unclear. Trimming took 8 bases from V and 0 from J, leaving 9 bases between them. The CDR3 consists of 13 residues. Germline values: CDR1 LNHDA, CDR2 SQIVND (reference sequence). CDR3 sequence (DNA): TGTGCCAGTCAAAAGACTAGCACAGATACGCAGTATTTT. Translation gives CASQKTSTDTQYF.

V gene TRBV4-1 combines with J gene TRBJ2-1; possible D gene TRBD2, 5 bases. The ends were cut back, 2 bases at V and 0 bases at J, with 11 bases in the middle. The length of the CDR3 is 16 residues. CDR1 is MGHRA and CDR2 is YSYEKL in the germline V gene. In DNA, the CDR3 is TGCGCCAGCAGCCAATCCCCGGGAACCTCCTACAATGAGCAGTTCTTC. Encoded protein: CASSQSPGTSYNEQFF.

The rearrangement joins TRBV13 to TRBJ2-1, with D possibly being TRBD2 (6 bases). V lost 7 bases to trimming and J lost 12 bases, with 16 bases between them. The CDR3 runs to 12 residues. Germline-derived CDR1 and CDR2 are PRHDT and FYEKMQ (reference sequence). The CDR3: CASTLGTSWQFF. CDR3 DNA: TGTGCCAGCACCCTCGGGACTTCGTGGCAGTTCTTC.

This CDR3 reads CASSIFLAGGPGDEQFF. Here the CDR3 DNA reads TGTGCCAGTAGTATATTTCTAGCGGGAGGGCCGGGCGATGAGCAGTTCTTC. The chain carries TRBV19 and TRBJ2-1; 12 bases map to TRBD2. The CDR3 sequence is 17 residues long. Germline V lookup: CDR1 LNHDA, CDR2 SQIVND (reference sequence). With 2 bases clipped from V and 8 bases from J, the junction kept 10 bases outside the gene matches.

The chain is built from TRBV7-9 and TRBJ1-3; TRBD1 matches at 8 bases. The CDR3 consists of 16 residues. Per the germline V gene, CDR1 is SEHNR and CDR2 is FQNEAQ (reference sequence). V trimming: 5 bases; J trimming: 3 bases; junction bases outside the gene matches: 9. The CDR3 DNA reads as TGTGCCAGCAGCCCAGGGGGCAGGGATGGTGGAAACACCATATATTTT. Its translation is CASSPGGRDGGNTIYF.